This entry is about one T cell receptor (beta chain). Its antigen is unidentified. Germline V CDR1 and CDR2: MNHEY, SVGAGI. This CDR3 is 15 amino acids long. V lost 0 bases and J lost 2, with 11 bases in between. Through a sample-barcoded 5' primer and a J-beta primer mix, a second PCR was run for 7 to 11 cycles. TCRdb passed the 5' RACE reads through MiXCR, listing each CDR3 protein once. The table lists about 1.6 million distinct CDR3 sequences, roughly 30% of them singletons, with around 11% in the top ten. This sample was taken from a study of blood T cells in healthy people across ages. Broader study findings: Unsorted PBMC material precluded a definitive naive versus antigen-experienced comparison.

The sequence was obtained from a woman in her twenties or thirties in good health. Sequencing was done on a sample of blood. The rearrangement uses TRBV6-5 and TRBJ2-7, with D perhaps TRBD2 (6 bases). The CDR3 reads CASSYSRRGPYEQYF. CDR3 DNA: TGTGCCAGCAGTTACTCTAGGCGGGGCCCCTACGAGCAGTACTTC.